The present TCR beta chain was sequenced within a study of T cell responses to AZD1222 COVID-19 vaccine. Investigators merged groups given second doses at roughly 4 or roughly 12 weeks. General observations from the study: Repertoire collection took place solely once the T cell response had peaked. A rise in Spike-specific TCR breadth and depth followed two AZD1222 doses. Reportedly, nearly half the spike-specific TCRs target unmutated variant regions.

Measured with immunoSEQ multiplex PCR; TCRdb has only the in-frame clones, and not every one. The table has tens of thousands of clones, about 87% seen once; the top ten hold approximately 2.4%. As regards this clone: Its target is not known.

Trimming shortened V by 5 bases and J by 3 bases, and 16 bases separated the two germline ends. Germline V gives CDR1 MNHEY, CDR2 SMNVEV (reference sequence). The CDR3 contains 15 residues. The TCR sequence derives from an adult who received the AZD1222 COVID-19 vaccine. The specimen was peripheral blood, collected 28 days after the second AZD1222 dose. The chain carries TRBV27 and TRBJ1-1, with D possibly matching TRBD1 (5 bases). The CDR3 coding sequence is TGTGCCAGCAGTCCATGGACCAGGGTGGACACTGAAGCTTTCTTT. This codes for CASSPWTRVDTEAFF.